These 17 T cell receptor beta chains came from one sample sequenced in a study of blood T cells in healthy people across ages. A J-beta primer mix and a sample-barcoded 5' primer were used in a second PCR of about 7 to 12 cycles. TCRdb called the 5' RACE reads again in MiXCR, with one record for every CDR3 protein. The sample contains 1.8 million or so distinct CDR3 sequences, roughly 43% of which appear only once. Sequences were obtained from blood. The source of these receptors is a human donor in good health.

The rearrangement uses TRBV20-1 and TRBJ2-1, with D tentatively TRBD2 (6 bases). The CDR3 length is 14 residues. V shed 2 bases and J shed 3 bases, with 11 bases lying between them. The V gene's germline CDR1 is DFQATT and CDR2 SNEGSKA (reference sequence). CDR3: CSARPGLGYNEQFF. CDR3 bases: TGCAGTGCTAGACCGGGACTGGGCTACAATGAGCAGTTCTTC.

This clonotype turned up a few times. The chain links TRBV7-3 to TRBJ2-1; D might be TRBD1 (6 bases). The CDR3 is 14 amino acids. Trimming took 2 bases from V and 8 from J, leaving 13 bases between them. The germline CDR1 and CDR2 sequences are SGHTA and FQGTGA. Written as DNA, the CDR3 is TGTGCCAGCAGCTTACAGGGGTTGGCGGATGAGCAGTTCTTC. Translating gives CASSLQGLADEQFF.

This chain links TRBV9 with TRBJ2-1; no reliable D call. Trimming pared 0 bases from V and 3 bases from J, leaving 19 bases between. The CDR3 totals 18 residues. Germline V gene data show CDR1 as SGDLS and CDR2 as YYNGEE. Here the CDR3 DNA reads TGTGCCAGCAGCGTAGGAGACCTATCCCATCCCGTCTACAATGAGCAGTTCTTC. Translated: CASSVGDLSHPVYNEQFF.

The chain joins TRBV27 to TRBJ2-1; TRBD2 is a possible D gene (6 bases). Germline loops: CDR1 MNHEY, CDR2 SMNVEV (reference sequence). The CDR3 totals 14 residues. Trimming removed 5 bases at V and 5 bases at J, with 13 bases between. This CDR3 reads CASSAIGGNNEQFF. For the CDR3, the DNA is TGTGCCAGCAGTGCGATTGGGGGGAACAATGAGCAGTTCTTC.

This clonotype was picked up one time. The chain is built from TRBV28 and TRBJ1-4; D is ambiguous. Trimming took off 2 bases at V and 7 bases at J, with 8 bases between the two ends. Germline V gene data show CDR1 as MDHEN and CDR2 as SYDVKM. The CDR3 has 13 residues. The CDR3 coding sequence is TGTGCCAGCAGTTTACCCCGTAGTGAAAAACTGTTTTTT. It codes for CASSLPRSEKLFF.

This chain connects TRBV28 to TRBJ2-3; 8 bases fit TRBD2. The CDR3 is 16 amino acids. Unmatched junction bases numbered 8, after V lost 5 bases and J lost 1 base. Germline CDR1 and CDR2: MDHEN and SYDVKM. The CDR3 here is CASSPPGGAGTDTQYF. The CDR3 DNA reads TGTGCCAGCAGTCCCCCCGGGGGGGCAGGCACAGATACGCAGTATTTT.

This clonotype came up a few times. In DNA, the CDR3 is TGTGCCAGCAGCTCGGGACTAGCGGGGGGTGACTACAATGAGCAGTTCTTC. Translated, it gives CASSSGLAGGDYNEQFF. The V call is TRBV7-9, the J call TRBJ2-1; TRBD2 aligns across 15 bases. Per the germline V gene, CDR1 is SEHNR and CDR2 is FQNEAQ (reference sequence). This CDR3 spans 17 amino acids. The V segment lost 4 bases and the J segment 3 bases; nucleotides outside the gene matches: 4.

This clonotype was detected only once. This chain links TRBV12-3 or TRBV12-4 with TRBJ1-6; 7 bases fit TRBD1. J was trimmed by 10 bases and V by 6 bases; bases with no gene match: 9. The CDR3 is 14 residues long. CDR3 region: CASSRQGSRSPLHF. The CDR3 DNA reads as TGTGCCAGCAGCCGACAGGGCTCGCGATCACCCCTCCACTTT.

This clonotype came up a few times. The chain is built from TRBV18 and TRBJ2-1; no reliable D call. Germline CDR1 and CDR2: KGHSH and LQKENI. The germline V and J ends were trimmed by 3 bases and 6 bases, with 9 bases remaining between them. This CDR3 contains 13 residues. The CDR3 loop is CASSPDFVNEQFF. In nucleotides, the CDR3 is TGTGCCAGCTCACCTGACTTCGTCAATGAGCAGTTCTTC.

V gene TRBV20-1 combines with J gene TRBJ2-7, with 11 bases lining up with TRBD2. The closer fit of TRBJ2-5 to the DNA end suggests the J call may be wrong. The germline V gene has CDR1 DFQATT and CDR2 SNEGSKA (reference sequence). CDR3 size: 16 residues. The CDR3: CSARDRLAGPPGTQYF. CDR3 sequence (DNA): TGCAGTGCTAGAGATCGACTAGCGGGGCCCCCAGGGACCCAGTACTTC.

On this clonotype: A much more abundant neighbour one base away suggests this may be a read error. CDR3 sequence: CASSDRDIYEQYF. As DNA, the CDR3 is TGTGCCAGCAGTGACAGGGACATATACGAGCAGTACTTC. This chain links TRBV12-3 or TRBV12-4 with TRBJ2-7, with 7 positions matching TRBD1. Trimming at V came to 5 bases and at J to 4 bases, leaving 5 bases not matched to a gene. The CDR3 contains 13 residues.

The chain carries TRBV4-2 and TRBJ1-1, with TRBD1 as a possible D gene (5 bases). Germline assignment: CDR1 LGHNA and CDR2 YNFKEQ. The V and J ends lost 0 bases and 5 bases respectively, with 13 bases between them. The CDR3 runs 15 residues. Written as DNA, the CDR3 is TGTGCCAGCAGCCAAGATATAAGGGGATCAACTGAAGCTTTCTTT. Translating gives CASSQDIRGSTEAFF.

Here the CDR3 reads CASSLGIPNTEAFF. The CDR3 nucleotides are TGCGCCAGCAGCTTGGGGATCCCGAACACTGAAGCTTTCTTT. This chain links TRBV5-1 with TRBJ1-1; unclear D gene. V gave up 0 bases and J gave up 1 base, with 7 bases separating them. This CDR3 is 14 amino acids long. Per germline, CDR1 SGHRS and CDR2 YFSETQ.

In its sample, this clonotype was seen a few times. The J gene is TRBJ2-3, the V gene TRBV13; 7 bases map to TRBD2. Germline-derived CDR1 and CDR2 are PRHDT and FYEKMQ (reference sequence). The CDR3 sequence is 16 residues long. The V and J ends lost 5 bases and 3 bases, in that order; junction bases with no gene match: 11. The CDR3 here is CASSILSGGLTDTQYF. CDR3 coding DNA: TGTGCCAGCAGCATCCTATCGGGGGGTTTAACAGATACGCAGTATTTT.

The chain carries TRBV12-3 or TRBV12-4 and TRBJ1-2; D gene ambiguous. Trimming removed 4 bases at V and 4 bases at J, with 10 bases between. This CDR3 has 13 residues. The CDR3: CASSYRTAYGYTF. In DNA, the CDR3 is TGTGCCAGCAGTTACCGCACAGCCTATGGCTACACCTTC.

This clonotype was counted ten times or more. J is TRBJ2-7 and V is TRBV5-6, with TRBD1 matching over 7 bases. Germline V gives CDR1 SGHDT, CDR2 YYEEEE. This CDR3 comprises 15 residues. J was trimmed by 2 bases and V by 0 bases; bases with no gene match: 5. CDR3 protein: CASSLGQGAPYEQYF. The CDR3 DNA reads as TGTGCCAGCAGCTTGGGACAGGGAGCACCCTACGAGCAGTACTTC.

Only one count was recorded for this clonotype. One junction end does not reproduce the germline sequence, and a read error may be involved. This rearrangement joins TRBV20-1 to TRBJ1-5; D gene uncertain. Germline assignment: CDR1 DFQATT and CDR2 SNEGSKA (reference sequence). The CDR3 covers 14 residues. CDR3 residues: CSAPGQESNRPQHF. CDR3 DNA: TGCAGTGCTCCCGGTCAGGAGAGCAATCGGCCCCAGCATTTT.